Below are 25 T cell receptor beta chains sequenced from a single sample in a study of blood T cell repertoires in COVID-19. Only in-frame clones appear in the TCRdb table, and some are missing; sequencing was by immunoSEQ multiplex PCR. Of some 73,000 clones in the sample, 86% were seen once. Specimen: peripheral blood. The receptor set was obtained from a woman aged 55-75 years with acute or convalescent COVID-19.

The rearrangement joins TRBV5-1 to TRBJ2-5, with 11 bases fitting TRBD2. Looked up from germline, CDR1 is SGHRS and CDR2 is YFSETQ. The CDR3 spans 18 residues. Losses at the gene ends were 3 bases for V and 4 bases for J; bases not matched to a gene: 14. CDR3 sequence: CASSWMRASLAGGETQYF. CDR3 nucleotide sequence: TGCGCCAGCAGCTGGATGCGTGCGTCGCTAGCGGGGGGAGAGACCCAGTACTTC. The full variable domain, completed using reference TRBV5-1 and TRBJ2-5, is KAGVTQTPRYLIKTRGQQVTLSCSPISGHRSVSWYQQTPGQGLQFLFEYFSETQRNKGNFPGRFSGRQFSNSRSEMNVSTLELGDSALYLCASSWMRASLAGGETQYFGPGTRLLVL.

The chain recombines TRBV30 with TRBJ1-4; 9 nucleotides align to TRBD1. The germline gives CDR1 GTSNPN, CDR2 SVGIG (reference sequence). CDR3 length equals 16 residues. V shed 5 bases, J shed 0 bases, and the junction held 7 bases outside the gene matches. The CDR3 loop is CAWGPGQGATNEKLFF. Written as DNA, the CDR3 is TGTGCCTGGGGACCGGGACAGGGTGCAACTAATGAAAAACTGTTTTTT.

The V call is TRBV6-6, the J call TRBJ2-5; D unclear. Germline-derived CDR1 and CDR2 are MNHNY and SVGAGI (reference sequence). The CDR3 is made up of 11 amino acids. V lost 6 bases and J 3 bases, leaving 5 bases between the germline ends. CDR3 sequence (DNA): TGTGCCAGCAGCCCAGAAGAGACCCAGTACTTC. It specifies CASSPEETQYF.

The chain uses TRBV4-1 and TRBJ1-6; D remains ambiguous. The germline CDR1 and CDR2 sequences are MGHRA and YSYEKL. The CDR3 contains 17 residues. Trimming cost V 3 bases and J 0 bases, with 12 bases left between them. CDR3 loop: CASSQVTLNSYNSPLHF. DNA of the CDR3: TGCGCCAGCAGCCAGGTCACATTGAACTCCTATAATTCACCCCTCCACTTT.

The chain couples TRBV12-5 to TRBJ2-3; a possible D gene is TRBD1 (6 bases). The CDR3 sequence is 15 residues long. Trimming took 0 bases from V and 4 from J, leaving 11 bases between them. CDR1 is LGHNT, CDR2 FRNRAP, per germline. The CDR3 DNA reads as TGTGCTAGTGGTTTGGTGGCACAGGGTTCAGATACGCAGTATTTT. Residues: CASGLVAQGSDTQYF.

This clone is labeled large. CDR3 protein: CASGLQGQGDTEAFF. The CDR3, as DNA: TGTGCTAGTGGTCTCCAAGGACAGGGTGACACTGAAGCTTTCTTT. This sequence joins TRBV12-5 and TRBJ1-1; 8 bases line up with TRBD1. This CDR3 spans 15 amino acids. The junction had 8 bases not matched to a gene; V was cut back by 5 bases and J by 3 bases. CDR1 and CDR2 (germline): LGHNT, FRNRAP.

V is TRBV18 and J is TRBJ1-2, with a tentative D call TRBD1 (6 bases). The CDR3 runs 12 residues. V was shortened by 2 bases and J by 8 bases, with 9 bases between the two germline ends. The germline V gene encodes CDR1 KGHSH and CDR2 LQKENI. The CDR3 bases are TGTGCCAGCTCACCAGCAGGGGACGGCTACACCTTC. Amino acid sequence: CASSPAGDGYTF.

The CDR3 DNA is TGTGCCAGCAGTTTAGGGGCAGGGAACTATGGCTACACCTTC. This translates into CASSLGAGNYGYTF. V is TRBV28 and J is TRBJ1-2; D perhaps matches TRBD1 (5 bases). The CDR3 has 14 residues. Trimming shortened V by 2 bases and J by 2 bases, and 9 bases separated the two germline ends. Germline CDR1 and CDR2: MDHEN and SYDVKM.

V is TRBV19 and J is TRBJ2-5, with TRBD2 as a possible D gene (6 bases). Deletions cut 6 bases from V and 4 bases from J, with 12 bases between. Germline V gives CDR1 LNHDA, CDR2 SQIVND (reference sequence). This CDR3 has 13 amino acids. Here the CDR3 DNA reads TGTGCCAGTAGCTACGACGGGAGAGAGACCCAGTACTTC. Translation: CASSYDGRETQYF.

The DNA for the CDR3 is TGTGCCAGCAGGATGGGGGGACCCACAGATACGCAGTATTTT. Its protein product is CASRMGGPTDTQYF. The rearrangement joins TRBV5-4 to TRBJ2-3; the D gene is possibly TRBD2 (6 bases). There are 14 residues in the CDR3. CDR1 and CDR2 from the germline V gene are SGHNT and YYREEE (reference sequence). V was shortened by 5 bases and J by 2 bases, with 12 bases between the two germline ends.

The CDR3 region is CASSSPIVGREAFF. The CDR3 nucleotides read TGTGCCAGCAGTTCCCCCATAGTAGGCAGGGAAGCTTTCTTT. This rearrangement joins TRBV28 to TRBJ1-1, with D hard to call. Trimming cost V 4 bases and J 8 bases, with 17 bases left between them. The length of the CDR3 is 14 residues. CDR1 is MDHEN and CDR2 is SYDVKM in the germline V gene.

J is TRBJ2-1 and V is TRBV7-8; 14 positions match TRBD2. Trimming at V came to 5 bases and at J to 4 bases, leaving 7 bases not matched to a gene. Per the germline V gene, CDR1 is SGHVS and CDR2 is FQNEAQ. The CDR3 loop spans 17 amino acids. The CDR3 region has the DNA TGTGCCAGCAGCCTTGGGACTAGCGGGGGTACTTACAATGAGCAGTTCTTC. It translates to CASSLGTSGGTYNEQFF.

This clone was counted only a few times. V is TRBV28 and J is TRBJ1-5; TRBD1 might be the D (6 bases). CDR3 length: 15 residues. Germline values: CDR1 MDHEN, CDR2 SYDVKM. The ends were cut back, 6 bases at V and 4 bases at J, with 16 bases in the middle. This CDR3 reads CASRPPGHQNQPQHF. CDR3 nucleotide sequence: TGTGCCAGCAGACCTCCGGGACACCAAAATCAGCCCCAGCATTTT.

This rearrangement joins TRBV3-1 (or the pseudogene TRBV3-2) to TRBJ1-1, with D possibly TRBD1 on 5 matching bases. The CDR3 sequence is 15 residues long. Germline V lookup: CDR1 LGHDT, CDR2 YNNKEL (reference sequence). Trimming took 0 bases from V and 6 from J, leaving 14 bases between them. CDR3 sequence reads: CASSQEATGVAEAFF. The CDR3, as DNA: TGTGCCAGCAGCCAAGAGGCTACGGGGGTGGCTGAAGCTTTCTTT.

CDR3 protein: CAWRGGTGTTRNTEAFF. DNA of the CDR3: TGTGCCTGGAGAGGGGGGACAGGTACAACCCGGAACACTGAAGCTTTCTTT. The rearrangement links TRBV30 to TRBJ1-1; 8 bases are shared with TRBD1. The germline CDR1 and CDR2 sequences are GTSNPN and SVGIG (reference sequence). The CDR3 has 17 residues. Germline trimming cut 3 bases from V and 1 base from J; bases unmatched to any gene: 13.

The rearrangement uses TRBV18 and TRBJ1-2; 8 bases match TRBD1. Germline assignment: CDR1 KGHSH and CDR2 LQKENI. This CDR3 has 15 amino acids. V was clipped by 3 bases and J by 5 bases; unmatched bases: 8. The CDR3: CASSPEQGALYGYTF. In nucleotides, the CDR3 is TGTGCCAGCTCACCTGAGCAGGGGGCTCTGTATGGCTACACCTTC.

This clone has only a few counts. The genes are TRBV4-2 and TRBJ1-5; D call uncertain. CDR1 and CDR2 from the germline V gene are LGHNA and YNFKEQ. Deletions cut 3 bases from V and 7 bases from J, with 10 bases between. The CDR3 sequence is 13 residues long. CDR3 nucleotide sequence: TGTGCCAGCAGCCAGGGGAGGCAACAGCCCCAGCATTTT. Protein: CASSQGRQQPQHF.

This clone occurred once. The rearrangement links TRBV2 to TRBJ1-1; tentatively, D is TRBD1 (5 bases). The CDR3 totals 13 residues. In germline, CDR1 is SNHLY, CDR2 FYNNEI. Trimming shortened V by 8 bases and J by 0 bases, and 10 bases separated the two germline ends. DNA for the CDR3: TGTGCCAGCGAAGACAGCATGAACACTGAAGCTTTCTTT. Residues: CASEDSMNTEAFF.

The chain is built from TRBV6-5 and TRBJ2-7, with 9 nucleotides matching TRBD1. The CDR3 loop spans 15 amino acids. The germline gives CDR1 MNHEY, CDR2 SVGAGI. After removal of 6 bases from V and 3 bases from J, the junction contained 9 bases not matched to a gene. The CDR3 nucleotides are TGTGCCAGCAGAATCGGCCCGGGACAGGGCTACGAGCAGTACTTC. Amino acids: CASRIGPGQGYEQYF.

The chain couples TRBV24-1 to TRBJ1-2; TRBD1 matches 8 bases. The length of the CDR3 is 14 residues. Germline assignment: CDR1 KGHDR and CDR2 SFDVKD. Trimming at V came to 0 bases and at J to 5 bases, leaving 1 base not matched to a gene. The CDR3 here is CATSDLRQGYGYTF. CDR3 DNA sequence: TGTGCCACCAGTGATTTGCGACAGGGGTATGGCTACACCTTC.

The chain uses TRBV5-1 and TRBJ1-1; 8 bases line up with TRBD1. Germline V lookup: CDR1 SGHRS, CDR2 YFSETQ. V was pared by 0 bases and J by 4 bases, with 5 bases of the junction left unmatched. The CDR3 consists of 15 residues. CDR3 sequence: CASSLEGQVATEAFF. CDR3 DNA sequence: TGCGCCAGCAGCTTGGAGGGACAGGTGGCCACTGAAGCTTTCTTT.

The V gene is TRBV5-1, the J gene TRBJ2-2; D remains ambiguous. CDR3 length: 12 amino acids. V lost 5 bases, J lost 7 bases, and 9 bases lay in between. Germline lookup yields CDR1 SGHRS and CDR2 YFSETQ. The CDR3 DNA reads as TGCGCCAGCAGTCGGCCGGGCGGGGAGCTGTTTTTT. This translates into CASSRPGGELFF.

The chain carries TRBV27 and TRBJ1-1; the D gene is possibly TRBD1 (6 bases). CDR1 and CDR2 from the germline V gene are MNHEY and SMNVEV (reference sequence). This CDR3 has 15 amino acids. Trimming removed 7 bases at V and 0 bases at J, with 15 bases between. The CDR3 loop is CASTRMDSVNTEAFF. CDR3 in DNA: TGTGCCAGCACCCGGATGGACAGTGTGAACACTGAAGCTTTCTTT.

This chain links TRBV7-9 with TRBJ1-2; 7 bases line up with TRBD1. Germline trimming cut 5 bases from V and 2 bases from J; bases unmatched to any gene: 5. Germline assignment: CDR1 SEHNR and CDR2 FQNEAQ (reference sequence). The CDR3 is 14 residues long. The CDR3 region has the DNA TGTGCCAGCAGCCAAACAGGGGACAACTATGGCTACACCTTC. Translated: CASSQTGDNYGYTF.

The V and J genes are TRBV27 and TRBJ2-1, with 7 bases fitting TRBD1. The junction had 6 bases not matched to a gene; V was cut back by 6 bases and J by 10 bases. The CDR3 loop spans 12 amino acids. CDR1 and CDR2 from the germline V gene are MNHEY and SMNVEV (reference sequence). CDR3 residues: CASSRQGAEQFF. The CDR3 DNA reads as TGTGCCAGCAGCAGACAGGGCGCGGAGCAGTTCTTC.